Below, 8 T cell receptor beta chains from the same sample are listed, as sequenced in a study of blood T cell repertoires in COVID-19. Only in-frame clones appear in the TCRdb table, and some are missing; sequencing was by immunoSEQ multiplex PCR. The sample shows some 20,000 clones, about four fifths of them seen only once. The material sequenced was peripheral blood. The receptors were gathered from an elderly man with acute or convalescent COVID-19.

V usage is TRBV5-4 and J usage is TRBJ2-3, with 7 bases identical to TRBD2. Trimming cost V 0 bases and J 0 bases; bases outside gene matches: 1. This CDR3 region has 15 residues. Germline V gene lookup returns CDR1 SGHNT and CDR2 YYREEE (reference sequence). DNA for the CDR3: TGTGCCAGCAGCTTGGGAGCGGGAAGCACAGATACGCAGTATTTT. It specifies CASSLGAGSTDTQYF.

This clone turned up a few times. The chain combines TRBV7-9 with TRBJ1-4; a weak D match, TRBD1 (6 bases). This CDR3 has 16 residues. The V end lost 5 bases, the J end lost 4 bases, and 17 bases lay between the germline ends. The V gene's germline CDR1 is SEHNR and CDR2 FQNEAQ (reference sequence). This chain's CDR3 is CASSKAVQGSNEKLFF. The CDR3 bases are TGTGCCAGCAGCAAAGCTGTTCAGGGGAGTAATGAAAAACTGTTTTTT.

The chain recombines TRBV6-1 with TRBJ2-7; 12 nucleotides agree with TRBD2. This CDR3 has 15 amino acids. Losses at the gene ends were 1 base for V and 3 bases for J; bases not matched to a gene: 1. Germline CDR1 MNHNS, CDR2 SASEGT. The CDR3 loop reads CASSEGTSGIYEQYV. The CDR3, as DNA: TGTGCCAGCAGTGAAGGGACTAGCGGGATCTACGAGCAGTACGTC.

The CDR3 protein is CASIGTSGSSNEQFF. The CDR3 DNA follows: TGTGCCAGTATTGGGACTAGCGGGAGTTCGAATGAGCAGTTCTTC. V is TRBV19 and J is TRBJ2-1; 14 nucleotides align to TRBD2. After removal of 7 bases from V and 7 bases from J, the junction contained 6 bases not matched to a gene. CDR1 is LNHDA and CDR2 is SQIVND in the germline V gene (reference sequence). The CDR3 runs 15 residues.

The V gene is TRBV19, the J gene TRBJ1-2; tentative D call: TRBD1 (6 bases). The CDR3 extends over 15 amino acids. The V end was cut by 6 bases, the J end by 8 bases, with 22 bases between. Per germline, CDR1 LNHDA and CDR2 SQIVND (reference sequence). CDR3 sequence: CASRKGENRAAGYTF. As DNA, the CDR3 is TGTGCCAGTAGGAAAGGTGAGAACAGGGCGGCCGGCTACACCTTC.

This clone was found a few times. The chain has TRBV7-9 and TRBJ2-3; TRBD2 matches at 9 bases. The CDR3 has 15 amino acids. The V and J ends lost 8 bases and 4 bases, in that order; junction bases with no gene match: 10. Germline V gene sequence: CDR1 SEHNR, CDR2 FQNEAQ (reference sequence). The CDR3 DNA is TGTGCCAGCCGCAGGGCTAGCGGGATATCAGATACGCAGTATTTT. Translated: CASRRASGISDTQYF.

The rearrangement uses TRBV5-6 and TRBJ2-4, with D perhaps matching TRBD1 (6 bases). The CDR3 consists of 13 residues. CDR1 is SGHDT, CDR2 YYEEEE, per germline. Trimming stripped 4 bases from V and 7 bases from J, with 12 bases between. The CDR3 sequence: CASSLTGMNIQYF. Here the CDR3 DNA reads TGTGCCAGCAGCCTTACAGGGATGAACATTCAGTACTTC.

The chain recombines TRBV19 with TRBJ2-7; the D gene is possibly TRBD2 (6 bases). Per germline, CDR1 LNHDA and CDR2 SQIVND (reference sequence). Trimming took off 7 bases at V and 4 bases at J, with 17 bases between the two ends. CDR3 size: 14 residues. The CDR3 DNA is TGTGCCAGTACCCCCACAGGCGGGATATACGAGCAGTACTTC. Translating gives CASTPTGGIYEQYF.